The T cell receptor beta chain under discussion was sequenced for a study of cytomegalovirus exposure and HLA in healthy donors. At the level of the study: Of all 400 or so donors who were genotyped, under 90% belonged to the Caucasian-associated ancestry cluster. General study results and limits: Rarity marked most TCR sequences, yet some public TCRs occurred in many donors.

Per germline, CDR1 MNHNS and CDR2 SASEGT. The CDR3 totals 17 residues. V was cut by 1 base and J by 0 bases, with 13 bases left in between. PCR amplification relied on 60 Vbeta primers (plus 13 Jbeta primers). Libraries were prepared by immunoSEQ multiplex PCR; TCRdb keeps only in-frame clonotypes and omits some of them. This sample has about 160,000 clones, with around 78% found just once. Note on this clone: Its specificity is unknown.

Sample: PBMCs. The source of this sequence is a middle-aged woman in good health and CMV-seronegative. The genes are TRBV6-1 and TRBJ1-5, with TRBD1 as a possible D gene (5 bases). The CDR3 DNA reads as TGTGCCAGCAGTGAAGTCGTCGACAGCTATAGCAATCAGCCCCAGCATTTT. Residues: CASSEVVDSYSNQPQHF.